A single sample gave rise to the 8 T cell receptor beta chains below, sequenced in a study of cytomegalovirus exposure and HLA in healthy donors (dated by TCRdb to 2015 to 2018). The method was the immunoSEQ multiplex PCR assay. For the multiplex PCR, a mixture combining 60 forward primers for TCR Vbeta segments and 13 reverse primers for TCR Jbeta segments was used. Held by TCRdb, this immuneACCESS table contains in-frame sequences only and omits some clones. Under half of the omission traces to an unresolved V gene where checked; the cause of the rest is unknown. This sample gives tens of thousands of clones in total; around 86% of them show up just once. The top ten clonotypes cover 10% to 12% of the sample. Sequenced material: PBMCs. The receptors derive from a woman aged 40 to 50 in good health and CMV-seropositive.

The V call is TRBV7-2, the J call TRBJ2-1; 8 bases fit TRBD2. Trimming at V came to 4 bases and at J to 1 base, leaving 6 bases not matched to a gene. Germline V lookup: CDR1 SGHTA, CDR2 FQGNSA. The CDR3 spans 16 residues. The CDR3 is CASSSREGRSYNEQFF. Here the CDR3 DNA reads TGTGCCAGCAGCTCCCGGGAGGGGCGATCCTACAATGAGCAGTTCTTC.

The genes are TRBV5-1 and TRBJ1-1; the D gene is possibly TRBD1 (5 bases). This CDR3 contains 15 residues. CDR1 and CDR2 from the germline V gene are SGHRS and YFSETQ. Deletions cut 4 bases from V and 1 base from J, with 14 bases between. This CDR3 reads CASSPTGAQNTEAFF. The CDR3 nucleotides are TGCGCCAGCAGCCCTACAGGTGCTCAGAACACTGAAGCTTTCTTT.

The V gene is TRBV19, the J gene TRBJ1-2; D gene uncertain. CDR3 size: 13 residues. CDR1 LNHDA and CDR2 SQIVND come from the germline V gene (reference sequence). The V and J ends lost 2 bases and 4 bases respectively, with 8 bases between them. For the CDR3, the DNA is TGTGCCAGTAGTATATATAGTTCCTATGGCTACACCTTC. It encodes CASSIYSSYGYTF.

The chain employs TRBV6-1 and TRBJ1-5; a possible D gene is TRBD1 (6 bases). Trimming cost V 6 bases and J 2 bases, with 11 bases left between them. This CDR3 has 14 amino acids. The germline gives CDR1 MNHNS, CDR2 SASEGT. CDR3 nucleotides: TGTGCCAGCAGCCGAGGGGGGGGCAATCAGCCCCAGCATTTT. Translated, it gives CASSRGGGNQPQHF.

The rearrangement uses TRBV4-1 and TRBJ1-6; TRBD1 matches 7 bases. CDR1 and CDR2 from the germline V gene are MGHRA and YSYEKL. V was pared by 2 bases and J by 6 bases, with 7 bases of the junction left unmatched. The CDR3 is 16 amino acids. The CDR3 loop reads CASSQLQGVSNSPLHF. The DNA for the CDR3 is TGCGCCAGCAGCCAACTCCAGGGGGTTAGTAATTCACCCCTCCACTTT.

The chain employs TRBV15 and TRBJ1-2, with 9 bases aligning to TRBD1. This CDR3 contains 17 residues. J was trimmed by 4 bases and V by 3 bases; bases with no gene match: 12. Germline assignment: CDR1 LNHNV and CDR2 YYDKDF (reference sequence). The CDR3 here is CATSRTGTGHYLYGYTF. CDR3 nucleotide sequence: TGTGCCACCAGCAGGACCGGGACAGGGCATTACCTCTATGGCTACACCTTC.

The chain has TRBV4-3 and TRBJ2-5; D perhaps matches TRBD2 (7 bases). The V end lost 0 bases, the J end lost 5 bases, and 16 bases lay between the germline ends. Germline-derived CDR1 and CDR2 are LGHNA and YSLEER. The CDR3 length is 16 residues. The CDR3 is CASSQEEGGGSETQYF. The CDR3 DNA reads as TGCGCCAGCAGCCAAGAGGAGGGGGGAGGGTCGGAGACCCAGTACTTC.

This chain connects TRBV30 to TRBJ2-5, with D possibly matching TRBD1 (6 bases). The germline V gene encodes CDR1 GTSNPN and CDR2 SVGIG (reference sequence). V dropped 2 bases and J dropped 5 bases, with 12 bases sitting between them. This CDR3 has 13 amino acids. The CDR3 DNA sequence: TGTGCCTGGAGTTCCACGCAGGGGGAGACCCAGTACTTC. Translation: CAWSSTQGETQYF.